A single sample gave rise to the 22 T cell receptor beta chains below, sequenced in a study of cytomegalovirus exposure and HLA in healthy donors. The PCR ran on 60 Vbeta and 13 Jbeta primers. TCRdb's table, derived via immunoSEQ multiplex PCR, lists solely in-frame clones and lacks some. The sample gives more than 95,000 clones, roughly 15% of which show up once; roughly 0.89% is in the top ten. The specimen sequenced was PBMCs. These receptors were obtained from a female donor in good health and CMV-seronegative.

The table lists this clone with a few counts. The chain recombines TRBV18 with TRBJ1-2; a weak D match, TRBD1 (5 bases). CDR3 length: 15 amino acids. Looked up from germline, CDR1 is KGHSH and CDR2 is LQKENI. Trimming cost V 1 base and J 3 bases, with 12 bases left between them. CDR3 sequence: CASSPRTGEDYGYTF. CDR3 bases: TGTGCCAGCTCACCACGGACGGGGGAGGACTATGGCTACACCTTC.

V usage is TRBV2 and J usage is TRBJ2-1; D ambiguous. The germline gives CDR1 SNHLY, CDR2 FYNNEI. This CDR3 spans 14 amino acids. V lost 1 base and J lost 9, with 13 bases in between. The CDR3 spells CASSEGNSSPEQFF. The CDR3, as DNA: TGTGCCAGCAGTGAAGGAAATAGCTCCCCTGAGCAGTTCTTC.

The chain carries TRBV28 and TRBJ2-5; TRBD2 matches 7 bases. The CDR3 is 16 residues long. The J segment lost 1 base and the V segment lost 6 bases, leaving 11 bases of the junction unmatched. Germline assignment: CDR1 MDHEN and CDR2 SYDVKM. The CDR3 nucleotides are TGTGCCAGCAGATTGGGGCGGGGGACGGTCCAAGAGACCCAGTACTTC. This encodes CASRLGRGTVQETQYF.

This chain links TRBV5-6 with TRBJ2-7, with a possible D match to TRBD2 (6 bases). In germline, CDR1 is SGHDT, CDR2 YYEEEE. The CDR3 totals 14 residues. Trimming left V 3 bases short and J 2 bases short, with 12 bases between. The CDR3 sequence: CASSWGVETYEQYF. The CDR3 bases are TGTGCCAGCAGCTGGGGGGTTGAAACCTACGAGCAGTACTTC.

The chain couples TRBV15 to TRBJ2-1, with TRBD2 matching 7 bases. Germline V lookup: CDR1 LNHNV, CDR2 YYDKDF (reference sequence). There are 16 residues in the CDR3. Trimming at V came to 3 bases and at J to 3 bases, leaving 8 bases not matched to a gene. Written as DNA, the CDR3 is TGTGCCACCAGCAGGGAACGGAGCGGGAACTACAATGAGCAGTTCTTC. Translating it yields CATSRERSGNYNEQFF.

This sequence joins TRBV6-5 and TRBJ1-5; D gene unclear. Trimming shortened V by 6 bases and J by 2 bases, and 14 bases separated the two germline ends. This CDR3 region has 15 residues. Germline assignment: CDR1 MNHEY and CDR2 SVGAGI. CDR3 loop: CASRSRGRGNQPQHF. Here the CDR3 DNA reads TGTGCCAGCAGGTCCCGTGGTCGGGGCAATCAGCCCCAGCATTTT.

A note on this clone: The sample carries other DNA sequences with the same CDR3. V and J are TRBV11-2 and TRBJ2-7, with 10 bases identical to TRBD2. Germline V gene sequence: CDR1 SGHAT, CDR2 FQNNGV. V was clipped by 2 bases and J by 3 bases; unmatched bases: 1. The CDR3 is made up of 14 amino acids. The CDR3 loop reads CASSLLAGGYEQYF. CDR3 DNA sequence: TGTGCCAGCAGCTTATTAGCGGGAGGCTACGAGCAGTACTTC. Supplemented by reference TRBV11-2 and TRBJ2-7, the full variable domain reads EAGVAQSPRYKIIEKRQSVAFWCNPISGHATLYWYQQILGQGPKLLIQFQNNGVVDDSQLPKDRFSAERLKGVDSTLKIQPAKLEDSAVYLCASSLLAGGYEQYFGPGTRLTVT.

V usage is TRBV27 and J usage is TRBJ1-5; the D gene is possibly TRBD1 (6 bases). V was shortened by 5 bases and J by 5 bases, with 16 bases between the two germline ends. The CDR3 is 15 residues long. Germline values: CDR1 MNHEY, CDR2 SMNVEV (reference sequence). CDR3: CASSRLQGNDQPQHF. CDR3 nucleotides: TGTGCCAGCAGTAGATTACAGGGAAATGATCAGCCCCAGCATTTT.

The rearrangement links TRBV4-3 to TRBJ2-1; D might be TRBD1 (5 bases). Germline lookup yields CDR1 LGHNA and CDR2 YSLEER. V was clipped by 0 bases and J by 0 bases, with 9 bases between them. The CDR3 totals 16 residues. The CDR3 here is CASSQESRGSYNEQFF. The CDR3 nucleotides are TGCGCCAGCAGCCAAGAGAGTAGGGGCTCCTACAATGAGCAGTTCTTC.

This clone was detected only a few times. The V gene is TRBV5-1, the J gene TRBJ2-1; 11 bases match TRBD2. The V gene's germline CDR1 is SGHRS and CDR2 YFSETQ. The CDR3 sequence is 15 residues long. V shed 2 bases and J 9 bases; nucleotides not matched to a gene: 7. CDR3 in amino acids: CASSLNTGTSGEQFF. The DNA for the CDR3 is TGCGCCAGCAGCTTAAACACCGGGACTAGCGGTGAGCAGTTCTTC.

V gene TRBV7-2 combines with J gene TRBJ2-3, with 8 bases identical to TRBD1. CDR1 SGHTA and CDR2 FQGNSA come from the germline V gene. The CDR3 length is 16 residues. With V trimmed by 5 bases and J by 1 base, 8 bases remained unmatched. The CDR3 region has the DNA TGTGCCAGCAGCGCCCGCAGGGGGCGCGGCACAGATACGCAGTATTTT. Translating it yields CASSARRGRGTDTQYF. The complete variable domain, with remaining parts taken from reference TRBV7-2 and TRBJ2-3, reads GAGVSQSPSNKVTEKGKDVELRCDPISGHTALYWYRQSLGQGLEFLIYFQGNSAPDKSGLPSDRFSAERTGGSVSTLTIQRTQQEDSAVYLCASSARRGRGTDTQYFGPGTRLTVL.

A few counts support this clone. The CDR3 sequence: CSVRATGLGEQYF. The CDR3, as DNA: TGCAGCGTTCGTGCGACAGGGTTGGGTGAGCAGTACTTC. The chain joins TRBV29-1 to TRBJ2-7; 7 bases line up with TRBD1. The CDR3 loop spans 13 amino acids. The trim removed 5 bases at V and 7 bases at J, leaving 11 bases unmatched. Germline CDR1 is SQVTM and CDR2 is ANQGSEA.

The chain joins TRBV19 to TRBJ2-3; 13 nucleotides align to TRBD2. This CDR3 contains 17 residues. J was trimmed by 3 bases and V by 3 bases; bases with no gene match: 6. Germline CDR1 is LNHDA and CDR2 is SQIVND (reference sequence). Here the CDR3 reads CASSMLQGLAGTDTQYF. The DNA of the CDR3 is TGTGCCAGTAGTATGCTGCAGGGACTAGCGGGAACAGATACGCAGTATTTT. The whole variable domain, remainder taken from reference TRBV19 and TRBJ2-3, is DGGITQSPKYLFRKEGQNVTLSCEQNLNHDAMYWYRQDPGQGLRLIYYSQIVNDFQKGDIAEGYSVSREKKESFPLTVTSAQKNPTAFYLCASSMLQGLAGTDTQYFGPGTRLTVL.

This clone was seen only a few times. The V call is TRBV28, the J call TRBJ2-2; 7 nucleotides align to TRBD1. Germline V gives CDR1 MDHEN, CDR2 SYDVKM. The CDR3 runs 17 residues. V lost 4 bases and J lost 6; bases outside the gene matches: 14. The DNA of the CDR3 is TGTGCCAGCAGTTCGCACGAAGACAGGGCCCTGGCCGGGGAGCTGTTTTTT. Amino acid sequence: CASSSHEDRALAGELFF. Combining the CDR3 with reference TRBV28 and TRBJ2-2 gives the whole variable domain DVKVTQSSRYLVKRTGEKVFLECVQDMDHENMFWYRQDPGLGLRLIYFSYDVKMKEKGDIPEGYSVSREKKERFSLILESASTNQTSMYLCASSSHEDRALAGELFFGEGSRLTVL.

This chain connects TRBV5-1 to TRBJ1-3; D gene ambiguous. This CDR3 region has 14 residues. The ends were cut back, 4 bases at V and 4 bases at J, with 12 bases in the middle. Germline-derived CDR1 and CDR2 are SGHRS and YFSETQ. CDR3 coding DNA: TGCGCCAGCAGCCCAGGTCCTCGCGGAAACACCATATATTTT. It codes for CASSPGPRGNTIYF. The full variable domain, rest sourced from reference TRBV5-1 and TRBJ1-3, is KAGVTQTPRYLIKTRGQQVTLSCSPISGHRSVSWYQQTPGQGLQFLFEYFSETQRNKGNFPGRFSGRQFSNSRSEMNVSTLELGDSALYLCASSPGPRGNTIYFGEGSWLTVV.

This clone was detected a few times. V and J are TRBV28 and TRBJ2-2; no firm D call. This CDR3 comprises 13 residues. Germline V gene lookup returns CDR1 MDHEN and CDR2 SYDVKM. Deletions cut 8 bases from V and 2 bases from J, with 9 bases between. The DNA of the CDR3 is TGTGCCAGCTTTGGCTTAAACACCGGGGAGCTGTTTTTT. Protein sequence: CASFGLNTGELFF.

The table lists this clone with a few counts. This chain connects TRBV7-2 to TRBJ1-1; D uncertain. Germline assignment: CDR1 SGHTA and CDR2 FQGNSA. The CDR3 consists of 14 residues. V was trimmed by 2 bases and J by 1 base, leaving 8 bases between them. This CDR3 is CASSLMAQNTEAFF. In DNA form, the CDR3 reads TGTGCCAGCAGCTTAATGGCCCAGAACACTGAAGCTTTCTTT.

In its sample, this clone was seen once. This chain's CDR3 is CASSRVLAGDNEQFF. DNA for the CDR3: TGTGCCAGTAGTAGGGTACTAGCGGGGGACAATGAGCAGTTCTTC. V is TRBV19 and J is TRBJ2-1; 11 positions agree with TRBD2. The V and J ends lost 4 bases and 5 bases, in that order; junction bases with no gene match: 4. The V gene's germline CDR1 is LNHDA and CDR2 SQIVND (reference sequence). The CDR3 is made up of 15 amino acids.

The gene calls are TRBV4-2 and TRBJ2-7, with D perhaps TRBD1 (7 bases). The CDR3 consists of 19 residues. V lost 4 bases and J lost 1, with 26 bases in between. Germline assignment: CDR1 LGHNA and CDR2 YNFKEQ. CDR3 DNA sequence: TGTGCCAGCAGCCCCGCACCCCAAGGGGACAGACGGGGGTCCTACGAGCAGTACTTC. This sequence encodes CASSPAPQGDRRGSYEQYF.

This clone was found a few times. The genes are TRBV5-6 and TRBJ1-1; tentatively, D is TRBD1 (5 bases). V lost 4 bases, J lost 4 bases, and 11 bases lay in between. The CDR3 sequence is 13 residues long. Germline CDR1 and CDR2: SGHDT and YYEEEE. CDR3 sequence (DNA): TGTGCCAGCAGCCCTCCGGGGGGCACTGAAGCTTTCTTT. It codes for CASSPPGGTEAFF.

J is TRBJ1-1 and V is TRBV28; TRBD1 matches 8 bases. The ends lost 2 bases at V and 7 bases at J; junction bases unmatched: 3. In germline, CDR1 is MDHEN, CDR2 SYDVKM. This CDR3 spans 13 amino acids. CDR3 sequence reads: CASSLPGTGEAFF. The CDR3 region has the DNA TGTGCCAGCAGTTTACCCGGGACAGGTGAAGCTTTCTTT. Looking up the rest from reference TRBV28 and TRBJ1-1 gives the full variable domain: DVKVTQSSRYLVKRTGEKVFLECVQDMDHENMFWYRQDPGLGLRLIYFSYDVKMKEKGDIPEGYSVSREKKERFSLILESASTNQTSMYLCASSLPGTGEAFFGQGTRLTVV.

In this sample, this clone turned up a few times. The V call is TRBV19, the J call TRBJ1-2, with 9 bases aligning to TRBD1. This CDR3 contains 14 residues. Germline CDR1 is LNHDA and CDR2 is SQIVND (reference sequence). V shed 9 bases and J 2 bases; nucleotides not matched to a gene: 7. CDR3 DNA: TGTGCCAGCATACAGGGGGCAAGGAACTATGGCTACACCTTC. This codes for CASIQGARNYGYTF.